A single sample gave rise to the 12 T cell receptor beta chains below, sequenced in a study of cytomegalovirus exposure and HLA in healthy donors. The PCR made use of 60 Vbeta and 13 Jbeta primers. Data came from immunoSEQ multiplex PCR; TCRdb stores just in-frame clones and leaves some out. This table holds about 130,000 clones, 75% to 90% found once. Sequencing input: PBMCs. The receptors originated from a woman aged 40-49 years in good health and CMV-seropositive.

The gene calls are TRBV19 and TRBJ1-1; D might be TRBD1 (5 bases). V was shortened by 8 bases and J by 0 bases, with 10 bases between the two germline ends. Germline CDR1 reads LNHDA; CDR2 reads SQIVND (reference sequence). CDR3 length: 13 residues. The CDR3 nucleotides are TGTGCCAGTGGCCACAGGTTGAACACTGAAGCTTTCTTT. Encoded protein: CASGHRLNTEAFF.

The rearrangement uses TRBV19 and TRBJ1-5; a possible D gene is TRBD1 (6 bases). The CDR3 loop spans 16 amino acids. V lost 7 bases, J lost 1 base, and 17 bases lay in between. From germline, CDR1 is LNHDA and CDR2 SQIVND (reference sequence). The CDR3 bases are TGTGCCAGTACCCTCCAGGGGAGAGCAAGCAATCAGCCCCAGCATTTT. This sequence encodes CASTLQGRASNQPQHF.

The J gene is TRBJ2-2, the V gene TRBV29-1; TRBD2 matches 8 bases. Germline V CDR1 and CDR2: SQVTM, ANQGSEA. CDR3 length equals 12 residues. Trimming cost V 6 bases and J 6 bases; bases outside gene matches: 3. In nucleotides, the CDR3 is TGCAGCGTCCCGGGGGGGCCCGGGGAGCTGTTTTTT. Protein product: CSVPGGPGELFF.

In this sample, this clone turned up once. J is TRBJ2-3 and V is TRBV12-5; D may be TRBD1 (6 bases). From germline, CDR1 is LGHNT and CDR2 FRNRAP. There are 15 residues in the CDR3. Trimming stripped 5 bases from V and 0 bases from J, with 12 bases between. CDR3 bases: TGTGCTAGTGGTACACAGGGAATTAGCACAGATACGCAGTATTTT. It is translated as CASGTQGISTDTQYF.

The J gene is TRBJ1-4, the V gene TRBV9; no firm D call. Germline V gives CDR1 SGDLS, CDR2 YYNGEE. This CDR3 contains 15 residues. Deletions cut 1 base from V and 3 bases from J, with 10 bases between. This CDR3 reads CASSVQGDPNEKLFF. CDR3 bases: TGTGCCAGCAGCGTACAAGGAGATCCTAATGAAAAACTGTTTTTT.

This chain joins TRBV30 and TRBJ2-3; D is perhaps TRBD2 (5 bases). The CDR3 has 14 amino acids. V shed 5 bases and J shed 1 base, with 13 bases lying between them. Germline CDR1 is GTSNPN and CDR2 is SVGIG (reference sequence). In DNA form, the CDR3 reads TGTGCCTGGGGAGGTATTAGCGGCACAGATACGCAGTATTTT. Translating gives CAWGGISGTDTQYF.

Concerning this clone itself: A junction end diverges from the germline sequence, so it may reflect a read error. This sequence joins TRBV15 and TRBJ1-2; 7 nucleotides agree with TRBD1. The CDR3 sequence is 16 residues long. Germline V gene data show CDR1 as LNHNV and CDR2 as YYDKDF (reference sequence). Here the CDR3 reads CATSRGGQIENYGYTF. The DNA for the CDR3 is TGTGCCACTAGCAGAGGGGGACAGATAGAAAACTATGGCTACACCTTC. Together with reference TRBV15 and TRBJ1-2, the CDR3 gives the full variable domain: DAMVIQNPRYQVTQFGKPVTLSCSQTLNHNVMYWYQQKSSQAPKLLFHYYDKDFNNEADTPDNFQSRRPNTSFCFLDIRSPGLGDTAMYLCATSRGGQIENYGYTFGSGTRLTVV.

The V and J genes are TRBV5-4 and TRBJ1-2; the D gene is possibly TRBD1 (5 bases). CDR3 size: 14 residues. The germline CDR1 and CDR2 sequences are SGHNT and YYREEE (reference sequence). Trimming took 0 bases from V and 1 from J, leaving 7 bases between them. The CDR3 DNA is TGTGCCAGCAGCTTGGAGGGGTATAACTATGGCTACACCTTC. This gives the protein CASSLEGYNYGYTF.

The chain couples TRBV25-1 to TRBJ2-5, with D possibly matching TRBD2 (6 bases). The CDR3 runs to 16 residues. In germline, CDR1 is MGHDK, CDR2 SYGVNS. Trimming removed 3 bases at V and 4 bases at J, with 18 bases between. The CDR3 DNA reads as TGTGCCAGCAGTGATACCGGGACTCCCGAGAGAGAGACCCAGTACTTC. Its protein product is CASSDTGTPERETQYF.

The chain recombines TRBV5-1 with TRBJ2-5; 16 bases line up with TRBD2. V shed 2 bases and J 7 bases; nucleotides not matched to a gene: 8. Germline CDR1 SGHRS, CDR2 YFSETQ. This CDR3 region has 17 residues. CDR3: CASSFTGTSGGEGTQYF. The CDR3 nucleotides are TGCGCCAGCAGCTTCACCGGGACTAGCGGGGGGGAGGGGACCCAGTACTTC.

This clone has a handful of counts. This chain joins TRBV6-1 and TRBJ2-1; D remains unclear. This CDR3 has 14 amino acids. V shed 6 bases and J shed 0 bases, with 9 bases lying between them. CDR1 is MNHNS, CDR2 SASEGT, per germline. The CDR3 coding sequence is TGTGCCAGCAGCCGCGGAAGCTCCTACAATGAGCAGTTCTTC. Translating gives CASSRGSSYNEQFF.

V gene TRBV6-6 combines with J gene TRBJ2-7; TRBD2 matches 14 bases. Germline-derived CDR1 and CDR2 are MNHNY and SVGAGI (reference sequence). The CDR3 runs to 15 residues. The V segment lost 5 bases and the J segment 5 bases; nucleotides outside the gene matches: 5. The CDR3 coding sequence is TGTGCCAGCAGTAGGGGACTAGCGGGAGTCGACGAGCAGTACTTC. Translating gives CASSRGLAGVDEQYF.